Reported below is one T cell receptor (beta chain). This entry belongs to a study of blood T cells in healthy people across ages. With a J-beta primer mix and a sample-barcoded 5' primer, a second PCR ran 7 to 11 cycles. Using its own MiXCR run on the 5' RACE reads, TCRdb lists one record per CDR3 protein. This repertoire shows under 800,000 distinct CDR3 sequences, 43% found once; its top ten account for around a fifth. The CDR3 is made up of 15 amino acids. Germline assignment: CDR1 PRHDT and CDR2 FYEKMQ (reference sequence). J is TRBJ2-4 and V is TRBV13, with D perhaps matching TRBD1 (6 bases). The J call may not be correct, given that the DNA end is closer to TRBJ2-7. The clonotype was recovered from a woman aged 55-70 years in good health. The material sequenced was blood. The CDR3 DNA is TGTGCCAGCAGCTTACAGGGGCAGGCCTTAAACGAGCAGTACTTC. Residues: CASSLQGQALNEQYF.